Listed below are T cell receptor beta chains from one sample, sequenced in a study of blood T cell repertoires in COVID-19. TCRdb keeps only in-frame clones here, not all; method: immunoSEQ multiplex PCR. Here the sample spans some 240,000 clones, 85% to 90% being singletons. The sequenced sample was peripheral blood. The origin of the receptors is a woman in her sixties or seventies with COVID-19, enrolled during active disease. CDR3s include the opening cysteine and the closing phenylalanine or tryptophan. D genes are given only for firm matches.

d_gene: TRBD1; j_gene: TRBJ1-1; len: 14; v_gene: TRBV7-9; CDR3nt: TGTGCCAGCAGAGGTCGACAGGGTCGGACTGAAGCTTTCTTT; CDR3aa: CASRGRQGRTEAFF
d_gene: TRBD2; j_gene: TRBJ2-3; len: 18; v_gene: TRBV12-5; CDR3nt: TGTGCTAGTGGTTTGTTAGGGACTAGCGGGGCAATTCGGGATACGCAGTATTTT; CDR3aa: CASGLLGTSGAIRDTQYF
d_gene: TRBD1; j_gene: TRBJ2-3; len: 16; v_gene: TRBV18; CDR3nt: TGTGCCAGCTCACCACCGAGGTCAGGGACAGCAGATACGCAGTATTTT; CDR3aa: CASSPPRSGTADTQYF
d_gene: .; j_gene: TRBJ2-7; len: 13; v_gene: TRBV5-4; CDR3nt: TGTGCCAGCAGCGTCCAGGGTACCTACGAGCAGTACTTC; CDR3aa: CASSVQGTYEQYF
d_gene: TRBD1; j_gene: TRBJ2-7; len: 12; v_gene: TRBV6-2/TRBV6-3; CDR3nt: TGTGCCAGCAGTCGGACAGGGAACGAGCAGTACTTC; CDR3aa: CASSRTGNEQYF
d_gene: TRBD1; j_gene: TRBJ1-1; len: 13; v_gene: TRBV19; CDR3nt: TGTGCCAGTAGTTCAACAGGGGACACTGAAGCTTTCTTT; CDR3aa: CASSSTGDTEAFF
d_gene: TRBD1; j_gene: TRBJ1-5; len: 16; v_gene: TRBV19; CDR3nt: TGTGCCAGTAGTATCAGAACAGGGGACTTCAATCAGCCCCAGCATTTT; CDR3aa: CASSIRTGDFNQPQHF
d_gene: TRBD1; j_gene: TRBJ2-1; len: 14; v_gene: TRBV5-6; CDR3nt: TGTGCCAGCCATAACAGGGGGCGATACAATGAGCAGTTCTTC; CDR3aa: CASHNRGRYNEQFF
d_gene: .; j_gene: TRBJ1-1; len: 14; v_gene: TRBV6-1; CDR3nt: TGTGCCAGCAGTGAAGCGCATGAGGTGAGGAGAGCTTTCTTT; CDR3aa: CASSEAHEVRRAFF
d_gene: TRBD1; j_gene: TRBJ2-7; len: 13; v_gene: TRBV7-3; CDR3nt: TGTGCCAGCAGCTTAGACAGGGTGGGGGAGCAGTACTTC; CDR3aa: CASSLDRVGEQYF
d_gene: .; j_gene: TRBJ1-3; len: 14; v_gene: TRBV6-5; CDR3nt: TGTGCCAGCAGTACGACAGCATCGGGAAACACCATATATTTT; CDR3aa: CASSTTASGNTIYF
d_gene: TRBD1; j_gene: TRBJ1-1; len: 14; v_gene: TRBV28; CDR3nt: TGTGCCAGCAGTGCCTACAGGGGGAACACTGAAGCTTTCTTT; CDR3aa: CASSAYRGNTEAFF